What follows are 2 T cell receptor beta chains derived from one specimen sequenced in a study of blood T cell repertoires in COVID-19. Method: immunoSEQ multiplex PCR; TCRdb's copy keeps in-frame clones and lacks some. The data hold under 500,000 clones, with around 90% observed a single time. Sequencing used PBMCs or T cells enriched from blood (not recorded which). These receptors were collected from a woman aged 18-30 years with acute COVID-19.

This clone was seen only a few times. The chain links TRBV27 to TRBJ1-4; 9 positions agree with TRBD1. The CDR3 runs to 16 residues. Germline V gene lookup returns CDR1 MNHEY and CDR2 SMNVEV (reference sequence). The trim removed 4 bases at V and 7 bases at J, leaving 10 bases unmatched. DNA for the CDR3: TGTGCCAGCAGTTCCATTGCGGGACAGGGAGGTGAAAAACTGTTTTTT. Translating gives CASSSIAGQGGEKLFF.

This clone was recorded a few times. The chain links TRBV18 to TRBJ2-3; TRBD2 matches 8 bases. Germline CDR1 is KGHSH and CDR2 is LQKENI. This CDR3 region has 18 residues. V shed 4 bases, J shed 1 base, and the junction held 13 bases outside the gene matches. CDR3 protein: CASSLQGISGTGTDTQYF. The CDR3 DNA sequence: TGTGCCAGCTCACTTCAAGGGATTAGCGGGACTGGCACAGATACGCAGTATTTT. Complete variable domain (other parts from reference TRBV18 and TRBJ2-3): NAGVMQNPRHLVRRRGQEARLRCSPMKGHSHVYWYRQLPEEGLKFMVYLQKENIIDESGMPKERFSAEFPKEGPSILRIQQVVRGDSAAYFCASSLQGISGTGTDTQYFGPGTRLTVL.